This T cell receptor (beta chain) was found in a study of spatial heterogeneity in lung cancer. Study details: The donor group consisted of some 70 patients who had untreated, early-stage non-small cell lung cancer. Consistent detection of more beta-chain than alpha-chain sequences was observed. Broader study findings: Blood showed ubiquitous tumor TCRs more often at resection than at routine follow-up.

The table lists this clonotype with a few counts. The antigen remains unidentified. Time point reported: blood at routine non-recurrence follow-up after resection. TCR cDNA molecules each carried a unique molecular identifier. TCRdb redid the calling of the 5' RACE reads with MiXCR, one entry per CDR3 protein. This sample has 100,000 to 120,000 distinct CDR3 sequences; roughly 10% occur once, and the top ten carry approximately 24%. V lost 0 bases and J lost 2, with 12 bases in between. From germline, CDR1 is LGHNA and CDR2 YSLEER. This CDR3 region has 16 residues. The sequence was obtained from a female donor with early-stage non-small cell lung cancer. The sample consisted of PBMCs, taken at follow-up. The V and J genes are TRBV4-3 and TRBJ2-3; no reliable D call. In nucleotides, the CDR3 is TGCGCCAGCAGCCAAGAAAACCGTCTAAACACAGATACGCAGTATTTT. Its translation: CASSQENRLNTDTQYF.